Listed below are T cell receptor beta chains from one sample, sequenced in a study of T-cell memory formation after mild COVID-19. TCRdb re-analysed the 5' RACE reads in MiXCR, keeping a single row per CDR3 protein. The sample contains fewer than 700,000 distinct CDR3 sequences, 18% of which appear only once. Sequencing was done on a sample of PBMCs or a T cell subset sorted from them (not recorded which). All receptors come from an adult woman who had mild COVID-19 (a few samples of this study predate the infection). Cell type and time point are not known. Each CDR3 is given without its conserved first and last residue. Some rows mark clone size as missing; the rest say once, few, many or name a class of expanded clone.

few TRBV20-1 SASLLQGAKGYT
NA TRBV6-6 ASSYSFRLGSEGNQPQH
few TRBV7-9 ASSLAGGGRARSTQY
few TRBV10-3 AIMPGAGTEAF
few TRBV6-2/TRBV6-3 ASSGAAKNIQY
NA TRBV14 ASSRGTGGLYEQY
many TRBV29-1 SVEDLDRGLETQY
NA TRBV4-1 ASSQDPGGDQPQH
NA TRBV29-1 SVEIWGDWDEAF
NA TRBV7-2 ASSFRTSDRGRGYT
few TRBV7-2 ASSLPGTGLLSGELF